This T cell receptor beta chain is drawn from a study of shared clonotypes between healthy human individuals. Whole-study context: CD4 naive cells filled three plates per donor, CD4 memory three, CD8 naive two and CD8 memory one.

The run depth of the assay was deep. The protocol was immunoSEQ multiplex PCR, while the TCRdb copy is restricted to in-frame clones and leaves out a portion. The data show about 2 million clones, with about 95% seen just once and roughly 1.2% held by the top ten. The germline V gene encodes CDR1 LGHNA and CDR2 YSLEER. Losses at the gene ends were 1 base for V and 1 base for J; bases not matched to a gene: 3. This CDR3 comprises 15 residues. Notes on this clone: Its target is not known.

Study-level findings and limits: Blood alone was sampled, and tissue repertoires likely differ.

CD45RO-negative CD8 cells positively selected for CCR7 made up the naive population, which excluded terminally differentiated effector memory CD45RA+ cells. Sequencing used naive CD8+ T cells sorted from blood. The TCR sequence derives from a man between 18 and 29 years old in good health. The rearrangement links TRBV4-3 to TRBJ1-1, with 7 bases matching TRBD1. The DNA for the CDR3 is TGCGCCAGCAGCCAAGCCGGGACAGCGAACACTGAAGCTTTCTTT. Its translation: CASSQAGTANTEAFF.